These 7 T cell receptor beta chains originate from one sample sequenced in a study of T-cell memory formation after mild COVID-19. TCRdb analysed the 5' RACE reads with MiXCR anew, one entry per CDR3 protein. The table lists roughly 600,000 distinct CDR3 sequences, roughly 17% of them singletons. Sequencing was done on a sample of PBMCs or a T cell subset sorted from them (not recorded which). The source of these receptors is an adult woman who had mild COVID-19 (a few samples of this study predate the infection). Cell type and time point are not known.

This clonotype occurred a few times. The chain combines TRBV25-1 with TRBJ2-3; D may be TRBD1 (6 bases). Germline V CDR1 and CDR2: MGHDK, SYGVNS. Trimming removed 2 bases from V and 3 bases from J, with 12 bases in between. The CDR3 has 15 amino acids. CDR3 amino acids: CASSEATGSTDTQYF. As DNA, the CDR3 is TGTGCCAGCAGTGAAGCCACAGGGTCTACAGATACGCAGTATTTT.

The sample holds many counts of this clonotype. This chain connects TRBV7-9 to TRBJ2-5, with a possible D match to TRBD2 (5 bases). Germline-derived CDR1 and CDR2 are SEHNR and FQNEAQ (reference sequence). The CDR3 is 13 amino acids. Trimming stripped 5 bases from V and 5 bases from J, with 12 bases between. The CDR3 loop is CASSPRGPETQYF. CDR3 nucleotide sequence: TGTGCCAGCAGCCCCAGAGGGCCGGAGACCCAGTACTTC. Filled out from reference TRBV7-9 and TRBJ2-5, the complete variable domain reads DTGVSQNPRHKITKRGQNVTFRCDPISEHNRLYWYRQTLGQGPEFLTYFQNEAQLEKSRLLSDRFSAERPKGSFSTLEIQRTEQGDSAMYLCASSPRGPETQYFGPGTRLLVL.

The chain uses TRBV20-1 and TRBJ2-7; 8 bases agree with TRBD1. V dropped 0 bases and J dropped 7; count of bases not matched to a gene: 8. Germline values: CDR1 DFQATT, CDR2 SNEGSKA (reference sequence). The CDR3 covers 14 residues. The CDR3 loop reads CSARERTGWREQYF. The CDR3 DNA sequence: TGCAGTGCTAGAGAGAGGACAGGGTGGCGGGAGCAGTACTTC.

The rearrangement joins TRBV12-3 or TRBV12-4 to TRBJ2-7; 8 positions match TRBD1. The CDR3 runs 14 residues. V gave up 6 bases and J gave up 2 bases; unmatched junction bases: 6. The CDR3: CASRFRTGPYEQYF. CDR3 sequence (DNA): TGTGCCAGCAGATTCCGGACAGGGCCCTACGAGCAGTACTTC.

The rearrangement uses TRBV5-1 and TRBJ2-2; a possible D gene is TRBD1 (5 bases). The CDR3 is 15 amino acids. Germline V gene data show CDR1 as SGHRS and CDR2 as YFSETQ. V was shortened by 4 bases and J by 0 bases, with 10 bases between the two germline ends. Here the CDR3 reads CASSPYRSNTGELFF. The CDR3 region has the DNA TGCGCCAGCAGCCCCTACAGGTCGAACACCGGGGAGCTGTTTTTT.

The CDR3 DNA follows: TGTGCCAGCAGCCAAGATCGGATCACCGGGGAGCTGTTTTTT. This sequence encodes CASSQDRITGELFF. V usage is TRBV14 and J usage is TRBJ2-2; no clear D. Deletions cut 0 bases from V and 4 bases from J, with 6 bases between. The CDR3 totals 14 residues. From germline, CDR1 is SGHDN and CDR2 FVKESK.

This clonotype occurred a few times. The chain employs TRBV6-5 and TRBJ2-5, with D possibly TRBD2 on 5 matching bases. This CDR3 comprises 14 residues. CDR1 and CDR2 from the germline V gene are MNHEY and SVGAGI. With 6 bases removed from V and 1 base from J, the gap between germline ends came to 12 bases. CDR3 DNA: TGTGCCAGCAGGCCCGGGGTGCTCCAAGAGACCCAGTACTTC. This encodes CASRPGVLQETQYF.